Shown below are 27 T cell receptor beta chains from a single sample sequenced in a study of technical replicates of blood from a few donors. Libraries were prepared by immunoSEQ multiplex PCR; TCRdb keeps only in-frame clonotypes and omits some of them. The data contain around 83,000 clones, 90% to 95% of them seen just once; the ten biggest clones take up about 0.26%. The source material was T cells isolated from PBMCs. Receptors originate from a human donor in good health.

The CDR3 sequence: CASGEVLNEAFF. The CDR3 DNA sequence: TGCGCCAGCGGGGAGGTCCTCAATGAAGCTTTCTTT. The genes are TRBV4-1 and TRBJ1-1, with unresolved D. Per the germline V gene, CDR1 is MGHRA and CDR2 is YSYEKL. CDR3 length: 12 residues. Trimming pared 8 bases from V and 7 bases from J, leaving 14 bases between.

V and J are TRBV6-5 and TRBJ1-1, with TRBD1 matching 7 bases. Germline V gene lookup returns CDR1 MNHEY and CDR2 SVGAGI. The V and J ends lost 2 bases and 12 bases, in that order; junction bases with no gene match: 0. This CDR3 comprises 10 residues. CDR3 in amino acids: CASSYRGPFF. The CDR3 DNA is TGTGCCAGCAGTTACAGGGGGCCTTTCTTT.

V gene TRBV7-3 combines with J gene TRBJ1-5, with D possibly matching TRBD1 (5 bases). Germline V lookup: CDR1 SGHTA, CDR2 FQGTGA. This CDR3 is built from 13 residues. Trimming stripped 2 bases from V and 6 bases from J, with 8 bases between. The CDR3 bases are TGTGCCAGCAGCTTATTAAGGGGTCAGCCCCAGCATTTT. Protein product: CASSLLRGQPQHF.

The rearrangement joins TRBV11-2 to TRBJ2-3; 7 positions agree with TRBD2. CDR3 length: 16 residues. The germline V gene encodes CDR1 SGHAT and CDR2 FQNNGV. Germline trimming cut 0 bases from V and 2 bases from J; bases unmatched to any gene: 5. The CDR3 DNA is TGTGCCAGCAGCTTAGAGGCGGGGGTGAACACAGATACGCAGTATTTT. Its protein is CASSLEAGVNTDTQYF.

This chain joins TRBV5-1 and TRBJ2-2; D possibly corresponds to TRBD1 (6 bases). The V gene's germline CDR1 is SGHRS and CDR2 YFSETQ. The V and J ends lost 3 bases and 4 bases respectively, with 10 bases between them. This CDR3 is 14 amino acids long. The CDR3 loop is CASSSGRGTGELFF. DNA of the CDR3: TGCGCCAGCAGCTCCGGCAGGGGCACCGGGGAGCTGTTTTTT.

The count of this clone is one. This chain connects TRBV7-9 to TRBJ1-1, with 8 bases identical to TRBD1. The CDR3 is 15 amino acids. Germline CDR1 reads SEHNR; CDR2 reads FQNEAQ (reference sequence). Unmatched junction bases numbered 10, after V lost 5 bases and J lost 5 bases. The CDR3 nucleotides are TGTGCCAGCAGCGCAGTCGGGACAGGCTTGACTGAAGCTTTCTTT. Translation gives CASSAVGTGLTEAFF. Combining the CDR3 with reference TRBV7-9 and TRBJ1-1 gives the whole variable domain DTGVSQNPRHKITKRGQNVTFRCDPISEHNRLYWYRQTLGQGPEFLTYFQNEAQLEKSRLLSDRFSAERPKGSFSTLEIQRTEQGDSAMYLCASSAVGTGLTEAFFGQGTRLTVV.

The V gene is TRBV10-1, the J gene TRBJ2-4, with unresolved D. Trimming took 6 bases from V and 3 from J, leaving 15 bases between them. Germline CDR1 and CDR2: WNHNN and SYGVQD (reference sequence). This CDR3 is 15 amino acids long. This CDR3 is CASSHNRLGKNIQYF. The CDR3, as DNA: TGCGCCAGCAGCCACAATCGGCTAGGCAAAAACATTCAGTACTTC.

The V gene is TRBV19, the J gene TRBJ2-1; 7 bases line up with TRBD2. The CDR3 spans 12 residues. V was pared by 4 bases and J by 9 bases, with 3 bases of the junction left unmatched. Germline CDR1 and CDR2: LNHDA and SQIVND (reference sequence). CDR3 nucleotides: TGTGCCAGTAGTACTTTAGCGGGTGAGCAGTTCTTC. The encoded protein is CASSTLAGEQFF.

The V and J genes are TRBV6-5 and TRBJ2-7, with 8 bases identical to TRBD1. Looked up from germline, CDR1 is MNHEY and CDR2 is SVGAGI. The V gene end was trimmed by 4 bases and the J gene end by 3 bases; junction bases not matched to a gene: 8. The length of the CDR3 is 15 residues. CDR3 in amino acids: CASSSPRTGNYEQYF. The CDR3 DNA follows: TGTGCCAGCAGTTCTCCCCGGACAGGGAACTACGAGCAGTACTTC.

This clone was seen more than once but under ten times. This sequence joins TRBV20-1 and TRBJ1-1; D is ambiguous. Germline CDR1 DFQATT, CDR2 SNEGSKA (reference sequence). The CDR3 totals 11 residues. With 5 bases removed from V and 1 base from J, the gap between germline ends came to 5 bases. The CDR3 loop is CSAGRNTEAFF. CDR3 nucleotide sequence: TGCAGTGCTGGGAGGAACACTGAAGCTTTCTTT.

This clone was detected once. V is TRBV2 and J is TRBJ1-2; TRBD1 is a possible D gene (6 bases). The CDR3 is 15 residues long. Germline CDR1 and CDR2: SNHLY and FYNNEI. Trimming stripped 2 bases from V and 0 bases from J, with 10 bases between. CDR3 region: CASSELRGTNYGYTF. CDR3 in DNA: TGTGCCAGCAGTGAATTGAGGGGGACTAACTATGGCTACACCTTC.

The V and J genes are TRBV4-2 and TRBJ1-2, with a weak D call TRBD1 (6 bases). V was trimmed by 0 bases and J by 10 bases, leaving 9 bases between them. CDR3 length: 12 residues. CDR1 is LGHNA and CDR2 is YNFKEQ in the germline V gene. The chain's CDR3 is CASSQDRTDYTF. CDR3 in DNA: TGTGCCAGCAGCCAAGATCGGACAGACTACACCTTC.

This CDR3 reads CASSMSFLKTLNQPQHF. The CDR3, as DNA: TGTGCCAGTAGTATGTCTTTTTTGAAGACACTTAATCAGCCCCAGCATTTT. V and J are TRBV19 and TRBJ1-5; D not resolved. The CDR3 is 17 amino acids. Per germline, CDR1 LNHDA and CDR2 SQIVND (reference sequence). V gave up 3 bases and J gave up 4 bases, with 19 bases separating them.

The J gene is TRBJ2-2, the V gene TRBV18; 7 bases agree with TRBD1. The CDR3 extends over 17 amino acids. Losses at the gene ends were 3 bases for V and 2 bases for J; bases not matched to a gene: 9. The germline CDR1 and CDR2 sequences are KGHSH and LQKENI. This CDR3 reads CASSPYAWTGNTGELFF. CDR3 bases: TGTGCCAGCTCACCCTACGCTTGGACAGGCAACACCGGGGAGCTGTTTTTT.

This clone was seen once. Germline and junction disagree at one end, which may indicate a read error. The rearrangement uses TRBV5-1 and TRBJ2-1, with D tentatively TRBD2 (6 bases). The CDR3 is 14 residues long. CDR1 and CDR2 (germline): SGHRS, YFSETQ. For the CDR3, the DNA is TGCGCCAGCAGCTTGGCGGGGGTATACATTGAGCAGTTCTTC. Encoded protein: CASSLAGVYIEQFF.

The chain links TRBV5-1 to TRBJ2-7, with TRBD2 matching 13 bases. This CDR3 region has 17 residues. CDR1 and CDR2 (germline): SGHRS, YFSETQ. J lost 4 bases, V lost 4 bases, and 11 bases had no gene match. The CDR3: CASSPGTSGIPGYEQYF. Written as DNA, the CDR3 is TGCGCCAGCAGCCCCGGGACTAGCGGGATCCCTGGTTACGAGCAGTACTTC.

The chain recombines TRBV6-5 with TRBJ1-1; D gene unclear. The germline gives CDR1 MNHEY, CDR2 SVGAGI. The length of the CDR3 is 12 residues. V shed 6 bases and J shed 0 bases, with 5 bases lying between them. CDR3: CASSQMNTEAFF. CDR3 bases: TGTGCCAGCAGCCAGATGAACACTGAAGCTTTCTTT.

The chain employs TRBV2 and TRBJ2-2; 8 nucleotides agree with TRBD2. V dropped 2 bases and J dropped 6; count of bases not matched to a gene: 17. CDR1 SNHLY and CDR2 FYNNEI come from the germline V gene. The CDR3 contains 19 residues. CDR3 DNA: TGTGCCAGCAGTGAACTTTTTCTAGCGGGTGAATTTTGGGCCGGGGAGCTGTTTTTT. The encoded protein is CASSELFLAGEFWAGELFF.

CDR3 bases: TGTGCCATCGGTGGCGGGAGGCTTGAGACCCAGTACTTC. As protein: CAIGGGRLETQYF. The chain joins TRBV10-3 to TRBJ2-5, with 8 nucleotides matching TRBD2. CDR3 length equals 13 residues. The V segment lost 8 bases and the J segment 5 bases; nucleotides outside the gene matches: 7. The V gene's germline CDR1 is ENHRY and CDR2 SYGVKD.

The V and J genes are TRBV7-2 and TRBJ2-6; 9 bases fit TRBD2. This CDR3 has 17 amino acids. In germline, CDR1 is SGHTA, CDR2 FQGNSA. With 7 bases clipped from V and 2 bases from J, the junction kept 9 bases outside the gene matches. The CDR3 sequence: CASTVRAGGAGANVLTF. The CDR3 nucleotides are TGTGCCAGCACCGTGAGAGCGGGAGGAGCTGGGGCCAACGTCCTGACTTTC.

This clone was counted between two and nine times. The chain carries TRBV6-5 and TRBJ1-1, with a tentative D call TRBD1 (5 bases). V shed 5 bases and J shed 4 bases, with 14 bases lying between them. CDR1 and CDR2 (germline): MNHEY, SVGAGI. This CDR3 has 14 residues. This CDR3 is CASSDKYRGTEAFF. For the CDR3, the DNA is TGTGCCAGCAGTGACAAGTATAGGGGCACTGAAGCTTTCTTT.

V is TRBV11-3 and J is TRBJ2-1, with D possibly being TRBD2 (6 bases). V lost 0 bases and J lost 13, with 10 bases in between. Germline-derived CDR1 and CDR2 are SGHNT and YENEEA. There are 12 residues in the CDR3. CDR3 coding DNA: TGTGCCAGCAGCTTAGAGATAGCGGTACAGTTCTTC. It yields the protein CASSLEIAVQFF.

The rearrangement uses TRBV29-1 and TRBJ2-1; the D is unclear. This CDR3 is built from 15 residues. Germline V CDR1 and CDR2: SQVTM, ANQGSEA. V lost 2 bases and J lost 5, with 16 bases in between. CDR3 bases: TGCAGCGTTGAATGGGTGGGCAGCCTGAACAATGAGCAGTTCTTC. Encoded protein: CSVEWVGSLNNEQFF.

DNA of the CDR3: TGCGCCAGCGGGACTAGCGGGAGAGGCAATGAGCAGTTCTTC. Residues: CASGTSGRGNEQFF. The J gene is TRBJ2-1, the V gene TRBV10-1; TRBD2 aligns across 14 bases. Trimming removed 8 bases from V and 6 bases from J; junction bases left unmatched: 3. Per the germline V gene, CDR1 is WNHNN and CDR2 is SYGVQD (reference sequence). The CDR3 is 14 amino acids.

The CDR3 DNA reads TGTGCCAGCAGTCCCAGGGGGAACACCATATATTTT. This gives the protein CASSPRGNTIYF. This chain uses TRBV25-1 with TRBJ1-3; 7 bases agree with TRBD1. This CDR3 is 12 amino acids long. CDR1 and CDR2 (germline): MGHDK, SYGVNS. Trimming removed 5 bases from V and 7 bases from J; junction bases left unmatched: 2.

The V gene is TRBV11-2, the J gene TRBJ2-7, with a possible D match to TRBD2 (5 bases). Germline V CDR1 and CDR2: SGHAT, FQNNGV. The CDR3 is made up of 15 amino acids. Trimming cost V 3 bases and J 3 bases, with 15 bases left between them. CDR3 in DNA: TGTGCCAGCAGCTTCGAAGCGGAAAACAGCTACGAGCAGTACTTC. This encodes CASSFEAENSYEQYF.

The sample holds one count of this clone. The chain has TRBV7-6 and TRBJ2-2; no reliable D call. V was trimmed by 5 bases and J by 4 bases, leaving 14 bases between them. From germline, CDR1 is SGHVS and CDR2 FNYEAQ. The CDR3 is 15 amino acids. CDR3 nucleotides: TGTGCCAGCAGCCCGGAGTCCGAACGCACCGGGGAGCTGTTTTTT. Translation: CASSPESERTGELFF.